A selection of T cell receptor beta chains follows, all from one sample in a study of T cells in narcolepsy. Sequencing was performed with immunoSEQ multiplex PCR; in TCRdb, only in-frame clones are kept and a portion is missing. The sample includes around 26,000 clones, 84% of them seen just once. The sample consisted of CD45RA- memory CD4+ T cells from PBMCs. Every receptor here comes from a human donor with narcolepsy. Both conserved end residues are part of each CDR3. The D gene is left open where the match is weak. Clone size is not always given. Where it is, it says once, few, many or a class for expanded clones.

DNA: TGCGCCAGCAGTGAGCAATCCAGGGGCCCGCAGACCCAGTACTTC; CDR3: CASSEQSRGPQTQYF; V: TRBV10-1; size: .; length: 15; D: .; J: TRBJ2-5
DNA: TGTGCCAGCAGTTTTAGGACTCAGCAGTTCTTC; CDR3: CASSFRTQQFF; V: TRBV27; size: .; length: 11; D: .; J: TRBJ2-1
DNA: TGTGCCAGCACCTGGGGGACGAGTGGAGTGGGGCGCTACACCTTC; CDR3: CASTWGTSGVGRYTF; V: TRBV28; size: .; length: 15; D: .; J: TRBJ1-2
DNA: TGTGCCAGCGGGGCAGGGTACTCCTACGAGCAGTACTTC; CDR3: CASGAGYSYEQYF; V: TRBV6-5; size: .; length: 13; D: .; J: TRBJ2-7
DNA: TGTGCCAGCTCAATCGGGGCCGGGGCCAACGTCCTGACTTTC; CDR3: CASSIGAGANVLTF; V: TRBV18; size: .; length: 14; D: .; J: TRBJ2-6
DNA: TGTGCCAGCACCCCCGGGGAGACCCAGTACTTC; CDR3: CASTPGETQYF; V: TRBV7-2; size: .; length: 11; D: .; J: TRBJ2-5
DNA: TGTGCCAGCAGCCCCCGGGGGACAGCGGCTTATAAGGGCTACACCTTC; CDR3: CASSPRGTAAYKGYTF; V: TRBV2; size: .; length: 16; D: TRBD1; J: TRBJ1-2
DNA: TGCGCCAGCCATCCCACAGGGGGCGTGGATACGCAGTATTTT; CDR3: CASHPTGGVDTQYF; V: TRBV10-2; size: .; length: 14; D: TRBD1; J: TRBJ2-3
DNA: TGTGCCAGCAGCACGAGGGTTAACGGCTACACCTTC; CDR3: CASSTRVNGYTF; V: TRBV5-4; size: .; length: 12; D: .; J: TRBJ1-2
DNA: TGCGCCAGCAGTCCTCAGGCCCAGTCCAATCAGCCCCAGCATTTT; CDR3: CASSPQAQSNQPQHF; V: TRBV4-3; size: few; length: 15; D: .; J: TRBJ1-5
DNA: TGTGCCAGCAGTTCCGAGGGTCGGAACACAGATACGCAGTATTTT; CDR3: CASSSEGRNTDTQYF; V: TRBV27; size: .; length: 15; D: .; J: TRBJ2-3
DNA: TGCGCCACCAGCAGAAATCTAGCGGATAGCAATCAGCCCCAGCATTTT; CDR3: CATSRNLADSNQPQHF; V: TRBV15; size: .; length: 16; D: .; J: TRBJ1-5
DNA: TGTGCCAGCAGCCACCAGGGGGGGGGAAATGAGCAGTTCTTC; CDR3: CASSHQGGGNEQFF; V: TRBV5-4; size: .; length: 14; D: .; J: TRBJ2-1
DNA: TGTGCCAGCAGCTTGGGAGGACTAGCGGGAGTCGAGGGGTCGGATACGCAGTATTTT; CDR3: CASSLGGLAGVEGSDTQYF; V: TRBV5-4; size: .; length: 19; D: TRBD2; J: TRBJ2-3
DNA: TGTGCCAGCAGTTACTCGGGGGAGATGAACACTGAAGCTTTCTTT; CDR3: CASSYSGEMNTEAFF; V: TRBV6-5; size: .; length: 15; D: .; J: TRBJ1-1
DNA: TGTGCCAGCGGGCTAGCGGGGGGGAAGAACACCGGGGAGCTGTTTTTT; CDR3: CASGLAGGKNTGELFF; V: TRBV7-2; size: .; length: 16; D: TRBD2; J: TRBJ2-2
DNA: TGTGCCAGCAGTTACTGGGTTACTCGGACTATGCGTCAAGAGACCCAGTACTTC; CDR3: CASSYWVTRTMRQETQYF; V: TRBV5-4; size: .; length: 18; D: .; J: TRBJ2-5
DNA: TGCGCCAGCACGGTGGGTCCCCCCACAGATACGCAGTATTTT; CDR3: CASTVGPPTDTQYF; V: TRBV5-1; size: .; length: 14; D: .; J: TRBJ2-3
DNA: TGTGCCAGCAGCTACGGACTAGCGGGCACCTACGAGCAGTACTTC; CDR3: CASSYGLAGTYEQYF; V: TRBV11-2; size: .; length: 15; D: TRBD2; J: TRBJ2-7
DNA: TGTGCTAGCACCCTCCGTGGAAACACCATATATTTT; CDR3: CASTLRGNTIYF; V: TRBV7-8; size: .; length: 12; D: .; J: TRBJ1-3
DNA: TGCAGCGTTGCGACCGGACTAGCGGCCTCCTACGAGCAGTACTTC; CDR3: CSVATGLAASYEQYF; V: TRBV29-1; size: once; length: 15; D: TRBD2; J: TRBJ2-7
DNA: TGTGCCAGCAGTTACGGCGCGAACACCGGGGAGCTGTTTTTT; CDR3: CASSYGANTGELFF; V: TRBV6-6; size: .; length: 14; D: .; J: TRBJ2-2
DNA: TGTGCCAGCAGCTTAGGCCTGCGGGTTAGGTACACTGAAGCTTTCTTT; CDR3: CASSLGLRVRYTEAFF; V: TRBV13; size: .; length: 16; D: .; J: TRBJ1-1
DNA: TGTGCCAGTAGTATATCCGTGAGTCTAGAGACCCAGTACTTC; CDR3: CASSISVSLETQYF; V: TRBV19; size: .; length: 14; D: .; J: TRBJ2-5
DNA: TGCAGCGTTGGGGGAGTTAACACTGAAGCTTTCTTT; CDR3: CSVGGVNTEAFF; V: TRBV29-1; size: .; length: 12; D: .; J: TRBJ1-1
DNA: TGCGCCAGCAGCCACCCGACTAGAAGCCCTGAGCAGTTCTTC; CDR3: CASSHPTRSPEQFF; V: TRBV4-3; size: .; length: 14; D: .; J: TRBJ2-1
DNA: TGTGCCAGCAGGAAAGACAGGGTGGACACTGAAGCTTTCTTT; CDR3: CASRKDRVDTEAFF; V: TRBV6-1; size: .; length: 14; D: TRBD1; J: TRBJ1-1
DNA: TGTGCCAGCAGCTTTTCCGGGAGGGATTACAATGAGCAGTTCTTC; CDR3: CASSFSGRDYNEQFF; V: TRBV7-3; size: .; length: 15; D: TRBD2; J: TRBJ2-1
DNA: TGTGCCAGTAGTATAGAAGGGACGGTGCACTACGAGCAGTACTTC; CDR3: CASSIEGTVHYEQYF; V: TRBV19; size: .; length: 15; D: .; J: TRBJ2-7
DNA: TGCGCCAGCAGCCAAGAGGGGACAGGGAGGCTTAATGAAAAACTGTTTTTT; CDR3: CASSQEGTGRLNEKLFF; V: TRBV4-3; size: .; length: 17; D: TRBD1; J: TRBJ1-4
DNA: TGTGCCAGCAGCGTAGAACCAGGGCGCGAGACCCAGTACTTC; CDR3: CASSVEPGRETQYF; V: TRBV9; size: .; length: 14; D: .; J: TRBJ2-5
DNA: TGCGCCAGCAGCCAAGACTACAGGGGTTGGAGCAATCAGCCCCAGCATTTT; CDR3: CASSQDYRGWSNQPQHF; V: TRBV4-3; size: .; length: 17; D: TRBD1; J: TRBJ1-5
DNA: TGTGCCATCCAAGGGGTCCCCACTAACTATGGCTACACCTTC; CDR3: CAIQGVPTNYGYTF; V: TRBV6-6; size: .; length: 14; D: .; J: TRBJ1-2
DNA: TGTGCCACAATCCACGGAGCGGGAGCTTCAGATACGCAGTATTTT; CDR3: CATIHGAGASDTQYF; V: TRBV19; size: .; length: 15; D: TRBD2; J: TRBJ2-3
DNA: TGTGCCAGCAGCTCCAGGACAGGTCCACGACCCCAGCATTTT; CDR3: CASSSRTGPRPQHF; V: TRBV5-6; size: .; length: 14; D: TRBD1; J: TRBJ1-5
DNA: TGTGCCAGCAGGGATTCGGGGTTCGGTGGCTACACCTTC; CDR3: CASRDSGFGGYTF; V: TRBV25-1; size: .; length: 13; D: .; J: TRBJ1-2
DNA: TGCGCCAGCAGCAATAGCGGGAACTCCTACAATGAGCAGTTCTTC; CDR3: CASSNSGNSYNEQFF; V: TRBV5-1; size: .; length: 15; D: TRBD2; J: TRBJ2-1
DNA: TGTGCCAGCAGCAAAGATAAGAACAGGGGGCAAGGAAACACCATATATTTT; CDR3: CASSKDKNRGQGNTIYF; V: TRBV21-1; size: .; length: 17; D: .; J: TRBJ1-3
DNA: TGTGCCAGCCTTCCCGGGGAGGGGAGCTATGGCTACACCTTC; CDR3: CASLPGEGSYGYTF; V: TRBV6-5; size: .; length: 14; D: .; J: TRBJ1-2
DNA: TGTGCCAGCCAAGAATTAGGTGTGGAGCAGTACTTC; CDR3: CASQELGVEQYF; V: TRBV2; size: .; length: 12; D: .; J: TRBJ2-5
DNA: TGTGCCAGCAGCTTTCAGGACAGGCATCAGGAGACCCAGTACTTC; CDR3: CASSFQDRHQETQYF; V: TRBV5-6; size: .; length: 15; D: TRBD1; J: TRBJ2-5
DNA: TGTGCCAGCAGCTTTTCAGGAGGAGGCCAGCCCCAGCATTTT; CDR3: CASSFSGGGQPQHF; V: TRBV5-6; size: once; length: 14; D: .; J: TRBJ1-5
DNA: TGTGCCAGCAGTGCCCGGGACGGATACACTGAAGCTTTCTTT; CDR3: CASSARDGYTEAFF; V: TRBV13; size: .; length: 14; D: .; J: TRBJ1-1
DNA: TGTGCCAGTAGTATAGGAGGGGGCACCGGGGAGCTGTTTTTT; CDR3: CASSIGGGTGELFF; V: TRBV19; size: few; length: 14; D: .; J: TRBJ2-2
DNA: TGTGCCAGTAGTCATGCGGCAGATACGCAGTATTTT; CDR3: CASSHAADTQYF; V: TRBV19; size: once; length: 12; D: .; J: TRBJ2-3
DNA: TGCGCCAGCAGCTTGTGGGAAACTGGAGAAAAACTGTTTTTT; CDR3: CASSLWETGEKLFF; V: TRBV5-1; size: .; length: 14; D: .; J: TRBJ1-4
DNA: TGTGCCAGCAGCCGCCAGAGACTCCGAGACTACAATGAGCAGTTCTTC; CDR3: CASSRQRLRDYNEQFF; V: TRBV4-2; size: .; length: 16; D: .; J: TRBJ2-1
DNA: TGTGCCAGTACACCAGGGGAACTACTAGCGGGAGCTGTCAAAAACATTCAGTACTTC; CDR3: CASTPGELLAGAVKNIQYF; V: TRBV19; size: .; length: 19; D: TRBD2; J: TRBJ2-4
DNA: TGTGCCAGCAGCTCGCTAGCGGGAGGACGAGACAATGAGCAGTTCTTC; CDR3: CASSSLAGGRDNEQFF; V: TRBV7-6; size: .; length: 16; D: TRBD2; J: TRBJ2-1
DNA: TGTGCCACCAGCACCCTAAAGGGGGCCCACTACGAGCAGTACTTC; CDR3: CATSTLKGAHYEQYF; V: TRBV15; size: .; length: 15; D: TRBD1; J: TRBJ2-7
DNA: TGTGCCAGCAGCCGTAATAATAAGGGCGGCACTGAAGCTTTCTTT; CDR3: CASSRNNKGGTEAFF; V: TRBV14; size: .; length: 15; D: .; J: TRBJ1-1
DNA: TGTGCCGCCCCAAAGGGGGATGAGCAGTTCTTC; CDR3: CAAPKGDEQFF; V: TRBV28; size: .; length: 11; D: .; J: TRBJ2-1
DNA: TGTGCCAGCAGTGAATTAAGGGGCAATCAGCCCCAGCATTTT; CDR3: CASSELRGNQPQHF; V: TRBV2; size: .; length: 14; D: .; J: TRBJ1-5
DNA: TGTGCCAGCAGTTTGGGACAGGGGCATCAGCCCCAGCATTTT; CDR3: CASSLGQGHQPQHF; V: TRBV6-5; size: once; length: 14; D: TRBD1; J: TRBJ1-5
DNA: TGTGCCAGCAGACGGACAGGAGGAGAGACCCAGTACTTC; CDR3: CASRRTGGETQYF; V: TRBV5-8; size: .; length: 13; D: TRBD1; J: TRBJ2-5
DNA: TGTGCCAGCAGTCTAGCGGGGGGCTCTGGGGCCAACGTCCTGACTTTC; CDR3: CASSLAGGSGANVLTF; V: TRBV6-6; size: .; length: 16; D: TRBD2; J: TRBJ2-6
DNA: TGTGCCAGCAGGATAAATACCTACGAGCAGTACTTC; CDR3: CASRINTYEQYF; V: TRBV28; size: .; length: 12; D: .; J: TRBJ2-7
DNA: TGTGCCAGCAGTTATGTACGGACAGGGGGCAGCTATGGCTACACCTTC; CDR3: CASSYVRTGGSYGYTF; V: TRBV6-5; size: few; length: 16; D: TRBD1; J: TRBJ1-2
DNA: TGCAGCGTCCTCCCCGGGGGGACTAGCCCGGAGACCCAGTACTTC; CDR3: CSVLPGGTSPETQYF; V: TRBV29-1; size: .; length: 15; D: TRBD2; J: TRBJ2-5
DNA: TGCAGCGTATACGGAGCTCTGAACACTGAAGCTTTCTTT; CDR3: CSVYGALNTEAFF; V: TRBV29-1; size: .; length: 13; D: .; J: TRBJ1-1